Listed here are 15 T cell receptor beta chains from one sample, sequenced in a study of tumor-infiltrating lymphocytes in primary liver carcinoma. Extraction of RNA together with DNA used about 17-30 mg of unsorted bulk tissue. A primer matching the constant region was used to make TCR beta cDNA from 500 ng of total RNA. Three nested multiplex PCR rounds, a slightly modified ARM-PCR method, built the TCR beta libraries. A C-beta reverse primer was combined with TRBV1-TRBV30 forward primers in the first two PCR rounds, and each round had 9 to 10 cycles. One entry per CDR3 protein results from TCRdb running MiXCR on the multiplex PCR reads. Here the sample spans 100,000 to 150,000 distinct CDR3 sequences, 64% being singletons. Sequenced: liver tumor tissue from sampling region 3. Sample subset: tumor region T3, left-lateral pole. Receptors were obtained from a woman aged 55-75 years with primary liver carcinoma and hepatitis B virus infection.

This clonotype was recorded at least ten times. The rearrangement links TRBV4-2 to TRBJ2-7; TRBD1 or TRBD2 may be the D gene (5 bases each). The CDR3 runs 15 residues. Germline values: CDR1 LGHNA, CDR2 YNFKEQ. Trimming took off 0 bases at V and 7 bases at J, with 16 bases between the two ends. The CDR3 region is CASSQEQVGLVEQYF. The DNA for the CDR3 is TGTGCCAGCAGCCAAGAACAGGTTGGACTGGTGGAGCAGTACTTC.

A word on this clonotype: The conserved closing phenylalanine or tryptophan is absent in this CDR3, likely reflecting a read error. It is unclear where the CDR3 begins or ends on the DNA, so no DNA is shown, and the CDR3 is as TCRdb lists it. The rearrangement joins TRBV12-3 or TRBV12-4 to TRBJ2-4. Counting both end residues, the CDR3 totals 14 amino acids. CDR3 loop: CASSITVAKNIQCL.

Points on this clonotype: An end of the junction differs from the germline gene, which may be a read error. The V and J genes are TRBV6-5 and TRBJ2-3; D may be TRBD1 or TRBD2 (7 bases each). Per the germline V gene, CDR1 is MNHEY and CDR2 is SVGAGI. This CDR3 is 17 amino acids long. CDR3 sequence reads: CASSYFPMGGGTGTQYF. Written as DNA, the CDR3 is TGTGCCAGCAGTTACTTCCCGATGGGAGGGGGCACAGGTACGCAGTATTTT.

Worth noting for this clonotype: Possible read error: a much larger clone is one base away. CDR3 sequence (DNA): TGTGCCAGCAGCAGGACAGGTATAATCCAGTTCTTC. Translated: CASSRTGIIQFF. This chain connects TRBV5-8 to TRBJ2-1; 7 nucleotides line up with TRBD1. Germline V gives CDR1 SGHTS, CDR2 YDEGEE. With V trimmed by 4 bases and J by 13 bases, 8 bases remained unmatched. The CDR3 extends over 12 amino acids.

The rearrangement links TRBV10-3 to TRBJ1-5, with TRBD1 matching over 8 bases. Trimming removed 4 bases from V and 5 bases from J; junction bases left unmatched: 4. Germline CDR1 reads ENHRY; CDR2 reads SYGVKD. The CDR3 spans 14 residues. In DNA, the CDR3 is TGTGCCATCAGTGCTTCAGGGGGCGATCAGCCCCAGCATTTT. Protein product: CAISASGGDQPQHF.

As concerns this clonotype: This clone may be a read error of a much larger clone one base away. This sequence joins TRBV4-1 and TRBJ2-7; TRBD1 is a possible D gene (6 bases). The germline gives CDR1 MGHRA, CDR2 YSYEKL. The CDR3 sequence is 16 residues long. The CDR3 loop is CAGSLQAQGDSYEQYF. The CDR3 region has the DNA TGCGCCGGCAGCCTCCAGGCACAGGGCGATTCCTACGAGCAGTACTTC.

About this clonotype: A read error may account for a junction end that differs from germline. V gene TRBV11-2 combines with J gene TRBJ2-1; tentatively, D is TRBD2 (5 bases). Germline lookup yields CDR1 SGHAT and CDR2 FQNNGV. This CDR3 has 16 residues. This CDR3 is CASSRLNSEVANEQFF. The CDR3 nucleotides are TGTGCCAGCAGTCGACTAAACTCCGAGGTTGCCAATGAGCAATTCTTC.

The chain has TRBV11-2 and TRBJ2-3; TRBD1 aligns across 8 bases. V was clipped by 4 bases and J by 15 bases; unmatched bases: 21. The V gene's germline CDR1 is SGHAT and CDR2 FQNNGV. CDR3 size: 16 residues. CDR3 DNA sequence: TGTGCCAGCAGCTCAGATACGGGACAGGTCACAGATACGTACTATTTT. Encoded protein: CASSSDTGQVTDTYYF.

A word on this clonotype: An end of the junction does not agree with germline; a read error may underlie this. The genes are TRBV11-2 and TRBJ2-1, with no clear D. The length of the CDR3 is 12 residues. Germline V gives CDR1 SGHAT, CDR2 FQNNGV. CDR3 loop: CTSSLGKNEQFF. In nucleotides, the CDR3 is TGTACCAGCAGCTTAGGAAAGAATGAGCAGTTTTTC.

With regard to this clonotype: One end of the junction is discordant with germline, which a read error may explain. This CDR3 is CASSLDTGGNSPPHF. The CDR3 DNA is TGTGCCAGCAGTTTAGATACAGGAGGCAATTCACCCCCCCACTTT. The rearrangement links TRBV11-2 to TRBJ1-6; D possibly corresponds to TRBD1 (5 bases). This CDR3 is built from 15 residues. Germline-derived CDR1 and CDR2 are SGHAT and FQNNGV.

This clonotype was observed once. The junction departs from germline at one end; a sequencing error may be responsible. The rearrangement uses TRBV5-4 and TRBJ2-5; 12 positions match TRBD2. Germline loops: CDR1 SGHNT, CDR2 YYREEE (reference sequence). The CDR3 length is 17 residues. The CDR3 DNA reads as TGTGCTAGCAGCTTGACTATGACTAGCGGGAGCATCGAGACCCAGTACTTC. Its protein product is CASSLTMTSGSIETQYF.

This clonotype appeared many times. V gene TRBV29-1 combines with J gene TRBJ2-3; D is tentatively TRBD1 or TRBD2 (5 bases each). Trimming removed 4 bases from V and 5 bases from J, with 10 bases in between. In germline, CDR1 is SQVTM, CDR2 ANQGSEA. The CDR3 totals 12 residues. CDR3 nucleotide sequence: TGCAGCGTTGGGGACGGACAAGATACGCAGTATTTT. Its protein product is CSVGDGQDTQYF.

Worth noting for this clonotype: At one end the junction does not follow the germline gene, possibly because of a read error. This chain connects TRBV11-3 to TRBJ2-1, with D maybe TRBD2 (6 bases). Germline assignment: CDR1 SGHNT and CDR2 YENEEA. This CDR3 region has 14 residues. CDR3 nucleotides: TGTACCAGCGGGCCCAAGGGAACCTACAACGAGCAGTTCTTC. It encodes CTSGPKGTYNEQFF.

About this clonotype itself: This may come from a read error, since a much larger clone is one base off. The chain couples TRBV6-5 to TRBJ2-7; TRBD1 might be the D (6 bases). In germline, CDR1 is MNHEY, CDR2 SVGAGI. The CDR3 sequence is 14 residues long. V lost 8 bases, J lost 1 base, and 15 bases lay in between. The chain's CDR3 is CASGQGMGSYEQYF. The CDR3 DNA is TGTGCCAGCGGGCAGGGGATGGGGTCCTACGAGCAGTACTTC.

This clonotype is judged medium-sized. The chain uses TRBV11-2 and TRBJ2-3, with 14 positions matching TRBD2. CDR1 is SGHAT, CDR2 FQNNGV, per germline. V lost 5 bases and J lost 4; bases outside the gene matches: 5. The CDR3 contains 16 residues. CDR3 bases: TGTGCCAGCAGCATGGGACTAGCGGGAGTGGCAGATACGCAGTATTTT. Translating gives CASSMGLAGVADTQYF. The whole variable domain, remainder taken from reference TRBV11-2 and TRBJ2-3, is EAGVAQSPRYKIIEKRQSVAFWCNPISGHATLYWYQQILGQGPKLLIQFQNNGVVDDSQLPKDRFSAERLKGVDSTLKIQPAKLEDSAVYLCASSMGLAGVADTQYFGPGTRLTVL.